The 17 T cell receptor beta chains below all came from one sample that was sequenced in a study of blood T cells in healthy people across ages. Sample-barcoded 5' priming and a J-beta primer mix drove a second PCR of roughly 6 to 12 cycles. In TCRdb, the 5' RACE reads were re-called with MiXCR into one record per CDR3 protein. Counted here are 1.5 million to 2 million distinct CDR3 sequences, less than 50% occurring once; the ten biggest clones make up 2.1%. Specimen: blood. The receptors stem from a woman aged 40 to 49 in good health.

This clonotype has more than one count but fewer than ten. This chain connects TRBV2 to TRBJ2-1; TRBD2 agrees at 8 bases. The CDR3 sequence is 13 residues long. Germline V gene sequence: CDR1 SNHLY, CDR2 FYNNEI. The J segment lost 2 bases and the V segment lost 10 bases, leaving 4 bases of the junction unmatched. This chain's CDR3 is CAILSGAYNEQFF. DNA for the CDR3: TGTGCCATTCTTAGCGGGGCCTACAATGAGCAGTTCTTC. Full variable domain (remainder filled in from reference TRBV2 and TRBJ2-1): EPEVTQTPSHQVTQMGQEVILRCVPISNHLYFYWYRQILGQKVEFLVSFYNNEISEKSEIFDDQFSVERPDGSNFTLKIRSTKLEDSAMYFCAILSGAYNEQFFGPGTRLTVL.

In this sample, this clonotype turned up a few times. The rearrangement uses TRBV6-6 and TRBJ2-1; tentatively, D is TRBD1 or TRBD2 (5 bases each). Looked up from germline, CDR1 is MNHNY and CDR2 is SVGAGI (reference sequence). V was pared by 6 bases and J by 10 bases, with 16 bases between. The CDR3 is 13 residues long. CDR3 sequence: CASRNLMWGEQFF. CDR3 in DNA: TGTGCCAGCAGGAATCTGATGTGGGGGGAGCAGTTCTTC.

This clonotype was seen a few times. The chain employs TRBV10-3 and TRBJ2-3, with 7 positions matching TRBD1. The J segment lost 3 bases and the V segment lost 6 bases, leaving 9 bases of the junction unmatched. The CDR3 spans 15 residues. CDR1 ENHRY and CDR2 SYGVKD come from the germline V gene. The CDR3 DNA sequence: TGTGCCATCAGGGGGAACAGGGGCCTGACAGATACGCAGTATTTT. This sequence encodes CAIRGNRGLTDTQYF.

The V call is TRBV2, the J call TRBJ2-1; TRBD1 matches at 7 bases. Trimming cost V 6 bases and J 7 bases; bases outside gene matches: 6. This CDR3 spans 13 amino acids. Germline lookup yields CDR1 SNHLY and CDR2 FYNNEI. Written as DNA, the CDR3 is TGTGCCAGCAGAACTCGGGGACAGAATGAGCAGTTCTTC. It is translated as CASRTRGQNEQFF.

This chain joins TRBV2 and TRBJ2-5; possible D gene TRBD2, 6 bases. CDR3 length equals 15 residues. Looked up from germline, CDR1 is SNHLY and CDR2 is FYNNEI. Trimming took off 6 bases at V and 4 bases at J, with 18 bases between the two ends. This CDR3 reads CASREGGLGGETQYF. The CDR3 nucleotides are TGTGCCAGCAGGGAGGGAGGTCTTGGTGGAGAGACCCAGTACTTC.

A single count supports this clonotype. This chain links TRBV5-6 with TRBJ2-1, with TRBD2 matching over 7 bases. Germline CDR1 and CDR2: SGHDT and YYEEEE. The CDR3 runs to 16 residues. The V gene end was trimmed by 1 base and the J gene end by 5 bases; junction bases not matched to a gene: 9. CDR3 sequence reads: CASSLRITGGNNEQFF. The CDR3 DNA sequence: TGTGCCAGCAGCTTGAGGATAACGGGGGGAAACAATGAGCAGTTCTTC.

The CDR3 DNA follows: TGTGCCAGCAGCTTAAGTGTAGGGGCGTCTAGCACAGATACGCAGTATTTT. Translation: CASSLSVGASSTDTQYF. The chain links TRBV7-9 to TRBJ2-3; D perhaps matches TRBD1 (5 bases). Trimming took 2 bases from V and 0 from J, leaving 15 bases between them. CDR1 is SEHNR, CDR2 FQNEAQ, per germline (reference sequence). The CDR3 runs 17 residues.

This chain connects TRBV6-1 to TRBJ1-5, with a possible D match to TRBD1 (5 bases). The CDR3 runs 17 residues. Germline CDR1 reads MNHNS; CDR2 reads SASEGT. The V end was cut by 3 bases, the J end by 2 bases, with 17 bases between. CDR3 sequence reads: CASSEMGRTGGNQPQHF. The DNA for the CDR3 is TGTGCCAGCAGTGAGATGGGCCGGACGGGGGGCAATCAGCCCCAGCATTTT.

Of note for this clonotype: An end of the junction differs from the germline gene, which may be a read error. The chain joins TRBV12-3 or TRBV12-4 to TRBJ2-7, with TRBD1 matching over 7 bases. The CDR3 is 15 residues long. The CDR3 reads CASSLPNRGSYGQYF. The CDR3 DNA reads TGTGCCAGCAGTTTGCCTAACAGGGGTAGCTACGGGCAGTACTTC.

V is TRBV15 and J is TRBJ2-1; 7 positions match TRBD1. The CDR3 is 16 amino acids. J was trimmed by 8 bases and V by 2 bases; bases with no gene match: 12. Germline V lookup: CDR1 LNHNV, CDR2 YYDKDF (reference sequence). The CDR3 nucleotides are TGTGCCACCAGCAGACTTACAGGGGTCGGGCCGCATGAGCAGTTCTTC. This translates into CATSRLTGVGPHEQFF.

This clonotype has a handful of counts. This rearrangement joins TRBV20-1 to TRBJ2-5; D gene uncertain. Germline V gene sequence: CDR1 DFQATT, CDR2 SNEGSKA (reference sequence). The V end lost 4 bases, the J end lost 5 bases, and 17 bases lay between the germline ends. This CDR3 has 14 amino acids. The CDR3 is CSAKTSIVGETQYF. Written as DNA, the CDR3 is TGCAGTGCTAAGACTTCGATCGTGGGGGAGACCCAGTACTTC.

The sample holds many counts of this clonotype. The gene calls are TRBV15 and TRBJ2-3; no firm D call. Germline loops: CDR1 LNHNV, CDR2 YYDKDF (reference sequence). V was trimmed by 0 bases and J by 3 bases, leaving 10 bases between them. The CDR3 is 15 amino acids. Here the CDR3 DNA reads TGTGCCACCAGCAGAGACCAGGCCGAGACAGATACGCAGTATTTT. The encoded protein is CATSRDQAETDTQYF.

The chain couples TRBV6-5 to TRBJ1-5; maybe TRBD1 (6 bases). This CDR3 has 14 amino acids. Per the germline V gene, CDR1 is MNHEY and CDR2 is SVGAGI. Trimming cost V 8 bases and J 6 bases, with 17 bases left between them. This CDR3 reads CASRTGQGRQPQHF. CDR3 bases: TGTGCCAGCCGTACAGGGCAGGGACGTCAGCCCCAGCATTTT.

The chain has TRBV20-1 and TRBJ1-2, with D possibly matching TRBD1 (5 bases). Deletions cut 3 bases from V and 0 bases from J, with 17 bases between. This CDR3 has 16 residues. CDR1 and CDR2 (germline): DFQATT, SNEGSKA (reference sequence). In DNA, the CDR3 is TGCAGTGCTAGTCGAATCAGGGTCGGTTCTAACTATGGCTACACCTTC. This encodes CSASRIRVGSNYGYTF.

This clonotype was detected only once. J is TRBJ2-3 and V is TRBV2, with 8 bases matching TRBD2. This CDR3 region has 12 residues. Germline values: CDR1 SNHLY, CDR2 FYNNEI. V shed 9 bases, J shed 3 bases, and the junction held 2 bases outside the gene matches. CDR3 protein: CARRLATDTQYF. The CDR3 region has the DNA TGTGCCAGGAGACTAGCGACAGATACGCAGTATTTT.

This clonotype has a handful of counts. V and J are TRBV10-3 and TRBJ2-3; tentatively, D is TRBD1 (5 bases). This CDR3 comprises 14 residues. Trimming shortened V by 4 bases and J by 2 bases, and 10 bases separated the two germline ends. The germline V gene has CDR1 ENHRY and CDR2 SYGVKD. The CDR3 sequence: CAISATTATDTQYF. In nucleotides, the CDR3 is TGTGCCATCAGTGCCACGACAGCCACAGATACGCAGTATTTT.

V usage is TRBV7-2 and J usage is TRBJ2-7; D may be TRBD1 (6 bases). V was pared by 5 bases and J by 0 bases, with 23 bases between. CDR1 is SGHTA and CDR2 is FQGNSA in the germline V gene. The length of the CDR3 is 18 residues. CDR3 DNA sequence: TGTGCCAGCAGCGCACGAGGGGGTGGGGGTAAAAGCTCCTACGAGCAGTACTTC. Protein: CASSARGGGGKSSYEQYF.